What follows are 13 T cell receptor beta chains derived from one specimen sequenced in a study of shared clonotypes between healthy human individuals. TCRdb's table, derived via immunoSEQ multiplex PCR, lists solely in-frame clones and lacks some. The data hold roughly 1.5 million clones, with 95% to 99% observed a single time. Material: naive CD4+ T cells sorted from blood. Subset defined: CD45RA+ positively selected. These receptors were taken from a man aged 25-45 years in good health.

The chain carries TRBV11-2 and TRBJ2-3; no firm D call. This CDR3 contains 15 residues. Trimming removed 1 base from V and 4 bases from J, with 12 bases in between. Looked up from germline, CDR1 is SGHAT and CDR2 is FQNNGV. CDR3 in amino acids: CASSLALDRPDTQYF. CDR3 DNA: TGTGCCAGCAGCTTAGCGCTAGATAGGCCAGATACGCAGTATTTT.

The CDR3 region has the DNA TGTGCCAGCAGCCCGACTTGGCTAGCGGGCTACGAGCAGTACTTC. This translates into CASSPTWLAGYEQYF. This sequence joins TRBV9 and TRBJ2-7; 8 positions agree with TRBD2. CDR3 length: 15 residues. The germline gives CDR1 SGDLS, CDR2 YYNGEE. V dropped 4 bases and J dropped 3; count of bases not matched to a gene: 9.

The chain employs TRBV5-4 and TRBJ2-5; a possible D gene is TRBD1 (6 bases). Trimming removed 2 bases at V and 5 bases at J, with 16 bases between. Germline V gene data show CDR1 as SGHNT and CDR2 as YYREEE (reference sequence). The CDR3 loop spans 15 amino acids. The CDR3 loop is CASSFPEGGWETQYF. CDR3 nucleotide sequence: TGTGCCAGCAGCTTTCCGGAAGGGGGTTGGGAGACCCAGTACTTC.

V and J are TRBV11-2 and TRBJ2-7, with a weak D call TRBD2 (6 bases). V gave up 7 bases and J gave up 7 bases, with 20 bases separating them. CDR1 and CDR2 (germline): SGHAT, FQNNGV. This CDR3 has 14 amino acids. This chain's CDR3 is CASTEPGEEWEQYF. The CDR3 coding sequence is TGTGCCAGCACGGAGCCGGGAGAGGAGTGGGAGCAGTACTTC. Full variable domain (outside the CDR3, taken from reference TRBV11-2 and TRBJ2-7): EAGVAQSPRYKIIEKRQSVAFWCNPISGHATLYWYQQILGQGPKLLIQFQNNGVVDDSQLPKDRFSAERLKGVDSTLKIQPAKLEDSAVYLCASTEPGEEWEQYFGPGTRLTVT.

V usage is TRBV2 and J usage is TRBJ2-7; the D is unclear. Per germline, CDR1 SNHLY and CDR2 FYNNEI. The CDR3 runs 12 residues. Trimming cost V 4 bases and J 6 bases, with 10 bases left between them. CDR3 coding DNA: TGTGCCAGCAGTGTAGGCTTTAGCGAGCAGTACTTC. It translates to CASSVGFSEQYF. The full variable domain, its missing parts supplied by reference TRBV2 and TRBJ2-7, is EPEVTQTPSHQVTQMGQEVILRCVPISNHLYFYWYRQILGQKVEFLVSFYNNEISEKSEIFDDQFSVERPDGSNFTLKIRSTKLEDSAMYFCASSVGFSEQYFGPGTRLTVT.

DNA of the CDR3: TGTGCCAGTAGTATTGTCCCGGCAAGACAGAGGACTAGCGGGAGAAAGTACGAGCAGTACTTC. Protein: CASSIVPARQRTSGRKYEQYF. This chain links TRBV19 with TRBJ2-7, with 13 bases that match TRBD2. With V trimmed by 3 bases and J by 4 bases, 21 bases remained unmatched. The CDR3 has 21 residues. Germline CDR1 reads LNHDA; CDR2 reads SQIVND (reference sequence).

The chain employs TRBV6-1 and TRBJ1-4; D may be TRBD1 (6 bases). This CDR3 has 18 amino acids. Deletions cut 6 bases from V and 0 bases from J, with 20 bases between. Germline V CDR1 and CDR2: MNHNS, SASEGT. CDR3 sequence: CASRERGGGPATNEKLFF. In DNA, the CDR3 is TGTGCCAGCAGGGAACGGGGTGGGGGCCCTGCAACTAATGAAAAACTGTTTTTT.

This clone was picked up one time. This chain connects TRBV10-2 to TRBJ1-2, with 9 bases identical to TRBD1. Germline V CDR1 and CDR2: WSHSY, SAAADI. J lost 8 bases, V lost 6 bases, and 13 bases had no gene match. This CDR3 has 15 residues. The CDR3 region is CASSGQGQDFGGYTF. The CDR3 region has the DNA TGCGCCAGCAGCGGACAGGGGCAGGATTTTGGGGGCTACACCTTC.

The J gene is TRBJ1-1, the V gene TRBV19; TRBD1 is a possible D gene (5 bases). V was trimmed by 6 bases and J by 0 bases, leaving 11 bases between them. Germline loops: CDR1 LNHDA, CDR2 SQIVND (reference sequence). The CDR3 totals 14 residues. CDR3 in amino acids: CASSRDSLNTEAFF. CDR3 DNA: TGTGCCAGTAGCCGAGACAGCCTGAACACTGAAGCTTTCTTT. Drawing the rest from reference TRBV19 and TRBJ1-1, the complete variable domain is DGGITQSPKYLFRKEGQNVTLSCEQNLNHDAMYWYRQDPGQGLRLIYYSQIVNDFQKGDIAEGYSVSREKKESFPLTVTSAQKNPTAFYLCASSRDSLNTEAFFGQGTRLTVV.

Of note for this clone: At one end the junction does not follow the germline gene, possibly because of a read error. This chain uses TRBV18 with TRBJ1-5, with TRBD1 identical over 8 bases. Germline V gene lookup returns CDR1 KGHSH and CDR2 LQKENI. The CDR3 totals 15 residues. This chain's CDR3 is CASSRGQVSNEPQHF. CDR3 bases: TGTGCCAGCTCCCGGGGACAGGTGTCCAATGAGCCCCAGCATTTT.

The J gene is TRBJ2-7, the V gene TRBV18, with D unresolved. CDR1 and CDR2 (germline): KGHSH, LQKENI. This CDR3 is 14 amino acids long. Trimming took off 3 bases at V and 2 bases at J, with 11 bases between the two ends. CDR3 region: CASSPAPPPYEQYF. The DNA of the CDR3 is TGTGCCAGCTCACCTGCGCCCCCTCCCTACGAGCAGTACTTC.

The chain employs TRBV7-3 and TRBJ1-2, with unresolved D. CDR1 and CDR2 from the germline V gene are SGHTA and FQGTGA. This CDR3 is built from 14 residues. V lost 6 bases to trimming and J lost 4 bases, with 15 bases between them. CDR3 sequence: CASRKKSDGYGYTF. For the CDR3, the DNA is TGTGCCAGCAGAAAAAAGAGCGACGGCTATGGCTACACCTTC.

The V call is TRBV6-5, the J call TRBJ2-6; possibly TRBD2 for D (5 bases). The CDR3 spans 15 residues. Trimming left V 10 bases short and J 4 bases short, with 17 bases between. CDR1 is MNHEY and CDR2 is SVGAGI in the germline V gene. DNA of the CDR3: TGTGCCACCCGGACGGGGTTTAGCGGGGCCAACGTCCTGACTTTC. Translated, it gives CATRTGFSGANVLTF.